Following are 7 T cell receptor beta chains from one sample sequenced in a study of CD8+CD57+ T cells in acquired aplastic anemia listed by TCRdb under 2018. Sequencing relied on an Illumina HiSeq 2000. Genomic DNA was used as template for profiling of TCR beta VDJ combinations and CDR3 sequences. The public sequencing data were trimmed at Q25 with fastp and processed into clonotypes with MiXCR by TCRdb, which kept only in-frame beta chains. Each entry is one CDR3 protein sequence, shown with its most common DNA and genes. The sample table lists 150,000 to 200,000 distinct CDR3 sequences, roughly 50% of them with a count of one. The top ten constitute about 1.7% of the sample. The patients picked for sequencing were ones in whom flow cytometry had shown an expansion of CD8+CD57+ cells. Sample: sorted CD4+, CD8+, or CD8+CD57+ T cells (not recorded which) from PBMCs. Every receptor here comes from a human donor with aplastic anemia.

There are many counts of this clonotype. The CDR3 bases are TGTGCCAGCAGCACAGGACAGAATTCACCCCTCCACTTT. It encodes CASSTGQNSPLHF. This chain uses TRBV11-3 with TRBJ1-6; D possibly corresponds to TRBD1 (6 bases). CDR1 SGHNT and CDR2 YENEEA come from the germline V gene. V was shortened by 5 bases and J by 7 bases, with 9 bases between the two germline ends. This CDR3 comprises 13 residues.

This clonotype occurred many times. The chain has TRBV14 and TRBJ1-1; D possibly corresponds to TRBD1 (5 bases). The CDR3 spans 12 residues. V was clipped by 3 bases and J by 10 bases, with 12 bases between them. Germline V gene data show CDR1 as SGHDN and CDR2 as FVKESK. Written as DNA, the CDR3 is TGTGCCAGCAGCCATGGGGGAGGGAGAGCTTTCTTT. It yields the protein CASSHGGGRAFF.

There are many counts of this clonotype. The gene calls are TRBV9 and TRBJ1-3, with 7 bases fitting TRBD1. The J segment lost 3 bases and the V segment lost 0 bases, leaving 6 bases of the junction unmatched. This CDR3 spans 16 amino acids. The germline V gene encodes CDR1 SGDLS and CDR2 YYNGEE. Here the CDR3 reads CASSVGEGALGNTIYF. The CDR3 DNA sequence: TGTGCCAGCAGCGTAGGAGAGGGGGCGCTTGGAAACACCATATATTTT.

This clonotype was recorded many times. This chain connects TRBV3-1 to TRBJ2-1; TRBD2 matches at 7 bases. Germline CDR1 and CDR2: LGHDT and YNNKEL (reference sequence). The CDR3 is made up of 17 amino acids. V lost 2 bases and J lost 0; bases outside the gene matches: 7. The CDR3 nucleotides read TGTGCCAGCAGCCAACCGGGGGGTAGTTTCTCCTACAATGAGCAGTTCTTC. Its translation is CASSQPGGSFSYNEQFF.

This clonotype was recorded a few times. CDR3 sequence: CASSPDFDQPQHF. The CDR3 DNA reads TGTGCCAGCAGCCCTGATTTTGATCAGCCCCAGCATTTT. The V gene is TRBV27, the J gene TRBJ1-5; D gene ambiguous. The CDR3 consists of 13 residues. The V gene's germline CDR1 is MNHEY and CDR2 SMNVEV (reference sequence). V lost 6 bases to trimming and J lost 5 bases, with 11 bases between them.

In its sample, this clonotype was seen many times. V usage is TRBV20-1 and J usage is TRBJ1-2; D gene unclear. With 0 bases removed from V and 6 bases from J, the gap between germline ends came to 8 bases. This CDR3 contains 12 residues. Germline assignment: CDR1 DFQATT and CDR2 SNEGSKA (reference sequence). The CDR3 DNA reads as TGCAGTGCTAGAGACCGAGGGCATGGCTACACCTTC. Translation gives CSARDRGHGYTF.

This rearrangement joins TRBV7-9 to TRBJ1-1; possibly TRBD1 for D (5 bases). The ends were cut back, 6 bases at V and 8 bases at J, with 13 bases in the middle. The CDR3 loop spans 12 amino acids. CDR1 is SEHNR and CDR2 is FQNEAQ in the germline V gene (reference sequence). CDR3 DNA sequence: TGTGCCAGCAGGATAGGGGCCGTGGAAGCTTTCTTT. Amino acid sequence: CASRIGAVEAFF.